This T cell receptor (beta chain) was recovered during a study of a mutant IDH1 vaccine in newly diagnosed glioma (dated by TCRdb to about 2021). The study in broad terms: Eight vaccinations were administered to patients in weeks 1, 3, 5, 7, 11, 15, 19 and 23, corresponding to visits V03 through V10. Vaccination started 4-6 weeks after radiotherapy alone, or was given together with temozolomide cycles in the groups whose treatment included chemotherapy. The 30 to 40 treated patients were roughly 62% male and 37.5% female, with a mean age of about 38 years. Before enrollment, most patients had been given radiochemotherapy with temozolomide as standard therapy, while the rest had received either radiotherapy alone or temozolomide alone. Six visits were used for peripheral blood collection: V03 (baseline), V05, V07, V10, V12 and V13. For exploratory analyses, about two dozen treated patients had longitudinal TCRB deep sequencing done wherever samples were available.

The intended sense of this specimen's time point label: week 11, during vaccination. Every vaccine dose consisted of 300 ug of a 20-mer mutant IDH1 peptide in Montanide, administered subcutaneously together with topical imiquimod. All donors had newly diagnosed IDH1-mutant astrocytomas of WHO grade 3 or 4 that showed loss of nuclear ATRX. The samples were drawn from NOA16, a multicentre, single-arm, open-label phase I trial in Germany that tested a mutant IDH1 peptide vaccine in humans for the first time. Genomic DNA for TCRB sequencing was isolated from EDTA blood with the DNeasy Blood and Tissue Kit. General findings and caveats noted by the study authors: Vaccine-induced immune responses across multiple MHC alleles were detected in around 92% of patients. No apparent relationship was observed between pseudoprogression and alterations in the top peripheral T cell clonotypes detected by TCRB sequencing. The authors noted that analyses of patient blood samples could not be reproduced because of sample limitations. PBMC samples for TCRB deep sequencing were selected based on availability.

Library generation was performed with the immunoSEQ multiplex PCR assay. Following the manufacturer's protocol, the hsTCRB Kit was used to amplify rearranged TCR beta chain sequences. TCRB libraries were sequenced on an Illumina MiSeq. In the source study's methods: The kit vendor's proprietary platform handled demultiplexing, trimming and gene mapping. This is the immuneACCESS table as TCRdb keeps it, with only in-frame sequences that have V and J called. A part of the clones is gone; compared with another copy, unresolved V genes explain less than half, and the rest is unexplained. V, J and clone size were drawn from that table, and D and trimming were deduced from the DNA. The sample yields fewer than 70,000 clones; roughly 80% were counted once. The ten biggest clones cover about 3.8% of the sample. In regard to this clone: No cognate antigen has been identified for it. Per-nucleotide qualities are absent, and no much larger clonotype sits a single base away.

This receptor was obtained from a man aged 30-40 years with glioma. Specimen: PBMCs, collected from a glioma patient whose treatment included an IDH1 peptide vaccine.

The CDR3 region has the sequence CASSDEGGAGNTIYF. In nucleotides, the sequence is TGTGCCAGCAGTGACGAGGGGGGCGCTGGAAACACCATATATTTT. Rearrangement joined TRBV2 to TRBJ1-3; a tentative D match to TRBD1 spans 6 bases. The CDR3 measures 15 amino acids from cysteine to phenylalanine. This entry keeps only the CDR3 DNA: 45 bases, framed from base 1. The germline ends are 11 bases apart after V is trimmed by 3 bases and J by 2 bases. The germline V gene yields SNHLY for CDR1 and FYNNEI for CDR2.